This is a list of T cell receptor beta chains from one sample in a study of Ad26.COV2.S vaccination and SARS-CoV-2 variants. Only in-frame clones appear in the TCRdb table, and some are missing; sequencing was by immunoSEQ multiplex PCR. The repertoire consists of about 480,000 clones, with around 90% occurring once and the leading ten covering roughly 13%. Sequenced material: peripheral blood, taken in a trial of Ad26.COV2.S vaccine versus placebo. These receptors all come from a person aged 18 to 65 who received the Ad26.COV2.S COVID-19 vaccine or a placebo. Both conserved end residues are part of each CDR3. Each record gives: J gene, clone size, V gene, D gene, CDR3 protein, CDR3 DNA. D genes are given only for firm matches. Where a row states a size, it is once, few, many or the class of an expanded clone; other rows omit it.

J gene: TRBJ1-1; clone size: few; V gene: TRBV12-3/TRBV12-4; D gene: .; CDR3 protein: CASSLRLDTEAFF; CDR3 DNA: TGTGCCAGCAGTTTACGGCTGGACACTGAAGCTTTCTTT
J gene: TRBJ2-5; clone size: .; V gene: TRBV7-8; D gene: TRBD1; CDR3 protein: CASSLDRVGETQYF; CDR3 DNA: TGTGCCAGCAGCCTGGACAGGGTAGGAGAGACCCAGTACTTC
J gene: TRBJ2-1; clone size: .; V gene: TRBV18; D gene: TRBD2; CDR3 protein: CASSQRTSGDNEQFF; CDR3 DNA: TGTGCCAGCTCGCAACGGACTAGCGGTGACAATGAGCAGTTCTTC
J gene: TRBJ2-7; clone size: .; V gene: TRBV29-1; D gene: TRBD2; CDR3 protein: CSVQIGLAGRIEQYF; CDR3 DNA: TGCAGCGTTCAAATCGGACTAGCGGGACGAATCGAGCAGTACTTC
J gene: TRBJ2-7; clone size: .; V gene: TRBV29-1; D gene: TRBD1; CDR3 protein: CSVVTGAVPHEQYF; CDR3 DNA: TGCAGCGTTGTTACAGGGGCAGTCCCCCACGAGCAGTACTTC
J gene: TRBJ1-5; clone size: .; V gene: TRBV30; D gene: .; CDR3 protein: CAWDSGAANQPQHF; CDR3 DNA: TGTGCCTGGGATTCGGGGGCCGCTAATCAGCCCCAGCATTTT
J gene: TRBJ2-3; clone size: .; V gene: TRBV28; D gene: .; CDR3 protein: CATKRGNTDTQYF; CDR3 DNA: TGTGCCACCAAAAGGGGTAACACAGATACGCAGTATTTT
J gene: TRBJ2-1; clone size: .; V gene: TRBV7-8; D gene: .; CDR3 protein: CASSLGAGSSYNEQFF; CDR3 DNA: TGTGCCAGCAGCTTAGGTGCGGGGAGCTCCTACAATGAGCAGTTCTTC
J gene: TRBJ2-5; clone size: .; V gene: TRBV9; D gene: TRBD2; CDR3 protein: CASSVNPSGQETQYF; CDR3 DNA: TGTGCCAGCAGCGTAAACCCTAGCGGACAAGAGACCCAGTACTTC
J gene: TRBJ2-3; clone size: .; V gene: TRBV27; D gene: .; CDR3 protein: CASSYRDPWRDTQYF; CDR3 DNA: TGTGCCAGCAGTTATAGGGACCCCTGGCGAGATACGCAGTATTTT
J gene: TRBJ2-7; clone size: .; V gene: TRBV6-5; D gene: .; CDR3 protein: CASADSGLTYEQYF; CDR3 DNA: TGTGCCAGCGCTGACAGTGGTCTTACCTACGAGCAGTACTTC
J gene: TRBJ1-2; clone size: .; V gene: TRBV7-8; D gene: .; CDR3 protein: CASSKDPGTYGYTF; CDR3 DNA: TGTGCCAGCAGCAAGGACCCAGGAACCTATGGCTACACCTTC
J gene: TRBJ2-1; clone size: .; V gene: TRBV19; D gene: .; CDR3 protein: CASKLRQAGNEQFF; CDR3 DNA: TGTGCCAGTAAACTCCGCCAGGCTGGCAATGAGCAGTTCTTC
J gene: TRBJ1-1; clone size: .; V gene: TRBV4-2; D gene: .; CDR3 protein: CASSQDLANTEAFF; CDR3 DNA: TGTGCCAGCAGCCAAGATCTCGCGAACACTGAAGCTTTCTTT
J gene: TRBJ2-1; clone size: .; V gene: TRBV7-2; D gene: .; CDR3 protein: CASSLDAGSYNEQFF; CDR3 DNA: TGTGCCAGCAGCTTAGATGCGGGATCCTACAATGAGCAGTTCTTC
J gene: TRBJ2-7; clone size: once; V gene: TRBV28; D gene: .; CDR3 protein: CASSLRGPYEQYF; CDR3 DNA: TGTGCCAGCAGTTTAAGGGGCCCCTACGAGCAGTACTTC
J gene: TRBJ2-5; clone size: .; V gene: TRBV5-1; D gene: TRBD1; CDR3 protein: CASSLGDRRGETQYF; CDR3 DNA: TGCGCCAGCAGCTTGGGGGACAGGAGGGGAGAGACCCAGTACTTC
J gene: TRBJ2-3; clone size: .; V gene: TRBV28; D gene: TRBD2; CDR3 protein: CASSLGLASSDTQYF; CDR3 DNA: TGTGCCAGCAGTTTGGGACTAGCGTCTTCAGATACGCAGTATTTT
J gene: TRBJ2-7; clone size: .; V gene: TRBV7-9; D gene: .; CDR3 protein: CASSQRQDEQYF; CDR3 DNA: TGTGCCAGCAGCCAGCGACAGGACGAGCAGTACTTC
J gene: TRBJ2-1; clone size: .; V gene: TRBV28; D gene: TRBD2; CDR3 protein: CASSPSGRGNEQFF; CDR3 DNA: TGTGCCAGCAGTCCTAGCGGGAGGGGCAATGAGCAGTTCTTC
J gene: TRBJ2-7; clone size: .; V gene: TRBV11-2; D gene: .; CDR3 protein: CASSSNRGGGEQYF; CDR3 DNA: TGTGCCAGCAGCTCAAACAGGGGGGGTGGCGAGCAGTACTTC
J gene: TRBJ2-3; clone size: .; V gene: TRBV7-2; D gene: .; CDR3 protein: CASSHSGTTDTQYF; CDR3 DNA: TGTGCCAGCAGCCATAGCGGAACCACAGATACGCAGTATTTT
J gene: TRBJ1-6; clone size: .; V gene: TRBV28; D gene: TRBD1; CDR3 protein: CASSFGQGAVNSPLHF; CDR3 DNA: TGTGCCAGCAGTTTTGGGCAGGGGGCGGTCAATTCACCCCTCCACTTT
J gene: TRBJ2-1; clone size: .; V gene: TRBV3-1/TRBV3-2; D gene: TRBD2; CDR3 protein: CASSTAFTAGVEQFF; CDR3 DNA: TGTGCCAGCAGCACGGCCTTCACTGCGGGAGTTGAGCAGTTCTTC
J gene: TRBJ1-4; clone size: .; V gene: TRBV27; D gene: .; CDR3 protein: CASGARGRTNEKLFF; CDR3 DNA: TGTGCCAGCGGGGCCAGGGGTCGAACTAATGAAAAACTGTTTTTT
J gene: TRBJ2-1; clone size: .; V gene: TRBV28; D gene: .; CDR3 protein: CASSLGGPSYNEQFF; CDR3 DNA: TGTGCCAGCAGTTTAGGCGGGCCCTCCTACAATGAGCAGTTCTTC
J gene: TRBJ2-7; clone size: .; V gene: TRBV5-5; D gene: TRBD2; CDR3 protein: CASSRPGTTYEQYF; CDR3 DNA: TGTGCCAGCAGCCGCCCAGGGACTACCTACGAGCAGTACTTC
J gene: TRBJ2-7; clone size: .; V gene: TRBV27; D gene: .; CDR3 protein: CASSSSGTYSYEQYF; CDR3 DNA: TGTGCCAGCAGTTCCTCCGGGACTTACTCCTACGAGCAGTACTTC
J gene: TRBJ2-5; clone size: .; V gene: TRBV29-1; D gene: TRBD1; CDR3 protein: CSVRYGTDPQYF; CDR3 DNA: TGCAGCGTTCGCTACGGGACAGACCCCCAGTACTTC
J gene: TRBJ1-3; clone size: .; V gene: TRBV27; D gene: .; CDR3 protein: CASSLFGSSGNTIYF; CDR3 DNA: TGTGCCAGCAGTTTATTTGGTAGCTCTGGAAACACCATATATTTT
J gene: TRBJ1-3; clone size: .; V gene: TRBV27; D gene: TRBD1; CDR3 protein: CASSRDRGSGNTIYF; CDR3 DNA: TGTGCCAGCAGTAGGGACAGGGGGTCCGGAAACACCATATATTTT
J gene: TRBJ1-1; clone size: .; V gene: TRBV5-1; D gene: .; CDR3 protein: CASSLGITGYSEAFF; CDR3 DNA: TGCGCCAGCAGCTTGGGAATAACAGGGTACTCTGAAGCTTTCTTT
J gene: TRBJ2-7; clone size: .; V gene: TRBV30; D gene: .; CDR3 protein: CAWSVRFFPQPYEQYF; CDR3 DNA: TGTGCCTGGAGTGTAAGGTTCTTTCCTCAACCCTACGAGCAGTACTTC
J gene: TRBJ2-3; clone size: .; V gene: TRBV6-2/TRBV6-3; D gene: .; CDR3 protein: CASSQEDHRTDTQYF; CDR3 DNA: TGTGCCAGCAGCCAGGAGGACCACCGCACAGATACGCAGTATTTT
J gene: TRBJ2-2; clone size: .; V gene: TRBV9; D gene: .; CDR3 protein: CASSVDPRDSGELFF; CDR3 DNA: TGTGCCAGCAGCGTAGATCCTCGGGATTCAGGGGAGCTGTTTTTT